This T cell receptor (beta chain) was captured by sequencing in a study of cytomegalovirus exposure and HLA in healthy donors (dated by TCRdb to about 2017). For the study in its entirety: According to a later analysis, one platform produced both the approximately 110 validation repertoires and the 666 repertoires of the first cohort. The study was designed to test whether signatures of past pathogen exposure could be identified by cataloging public T cell receptors. To predict cytomegalovirus infection status, the study combined high-throughput TCR immunosequencing, statistical association of individual TCRs with disease status, and machine learning. Besides the first cohort of more than 650 subjects, a separate validation cohort made up of over a hundred different subjects was used. Study-wide findings and limitations: The validation cohort had no HLA typing available for a later analysis, so co-occurrence within that cohort was assessed over all 120 or so repertoires. In the study, around 150 TCR beta chains were listed as associated with cytomegalovirus. While some public TCRs were present in many individuals, most TCR sequences turned up only very rarely across donors. In vitro tests confirmed that a few of the cytomegalovirus-associated TCR beta chains recognize cytomegalovirus antigens. It was suggested by the authors that the approach could potentially be generalized to other disease states and immunological phenotypes. In a later analysis, TCRs clustered in the first cohort were found to also tend to co-occur in the roughly 120 validation repertoires, with approximately 94% of cluster scores above 0. The classifier was reported to diagnose cytomegalovirus status with high specificity and sensitivity in both the original and validation cohorts.

Sequences MDHEN (CDR1) and SYDVKM (CDR2) are obtained from the germline V gene. V and J are truncated by 11 bases and 7 bases respectively, leaving an intervening sequence of 17 bases. The CDR3 runs 12 residues from the cysteine to the phenylalanine. Left in the record is the CDR3 DNA by itself, 36 bases read in frame from the first base. Donors formed part of the validation cohort, which comprised approximately 130 subjects and was distinct from the first cohort of over 500 subjects. Details on this clone: This receptor's antigen is unknown. It has no much larger one-base neighbor in the sample; base qualities were not kept.

Preparation of the library involved the immunoSEQ multiplex PCR assay. As for the authors' bioinformatics: A statistical classification framework was developed to diagnose cytomegalovirus status using the catalog of TCR beta chain sequences. TCRdb carries this immuneACCESS record with in-frame sequences only. Its versions omit some clonotypes, under half of them owing to an unresolved V gene in the studies checked, with the rest unexplained. V and J calls and clone size follow that table, whereas D and trimming were derived from the DNA. The sample table holds approximately 300,000 clones, of which 87% were seen once. Together, the top ten hold about 1.2% of the sample.

Material: PBMCs. The receptor was isolated from a woman aged 25-40 years in good health and CMV-seropositive. The rearranged chain carries TRBV28 and TRBJ1-1; the D gene lacks a confident call. The CDR3 loop reads CAAGAMSIEAFF. The DNA sequence is TGTGCCGCGGGCGCGATGTCAATTGAAGCTTTCTTT.